These T cell receptor beta chains were read from a single sample in a study of CD8 T cells in ankylosing spondylitis. TCRdb fed the 5' RACE reads into MiXCR, producing one record per CDR3 protein. The sample holds about 340,000 distinct CDR3 sequences, approximately 8% seen once. The sequencing sample was made of blood, either unsorted or a sorted T cell fraction (not recorded which). The receptors were sampled from a male donor with ankylosing spondylitis. Both conserved end residues are part of each CDR3. The order of the fields is D gene, clone size, V gene, J gene, CDR3 DNA, CDR3 protein. D genes are given only for firm matches. Rows may omit the clone size; those that give it use once, few, many or a size class.

d_call: TRBD2; clone_size: -; v_call: TRBV6-2/TRBV6-3; j_call: TRBJ2-7; cdr3_nt: TGTGCCAGCAGACCCGCAACTAGCGGGAGGCCCCACGAGCAGTACTTC; cdr3_aa: CASRPATSGRPHEQYF
d_call: -; clone_size: few; v_call: TRBV14; j_call: TRBJ2-1; cdr3_nt: TGTGCCAGCAGTCCTAGCATCAGCTCCTACAATGAGCAGTTCTTC; cdr3_aa: CASSPSISSYNEQFF
d_call: TRBD1; clone_size: few; v_call: TRBV5-1; j_call: TRBJ2-6; cdr3_nt: TGCGCCAGCAGCTCCCAGGGGGCTGGGGCCAACGTCCTGACTTTC; cdr3_aa: CASSSQGAGANVLTF
d_call: -; clone_size: -; v_call: TRBV11-2; j_call: TRBJ2-1; cdr3_nt: TGTGCCAGCAGCCCTCAGAGCTACAATGAGCAGTTCTTC; cdr3_aa: CASSPQSYNEQFF
d_call: -; clone_size: few; v_call: TRBV2; j_call: TRBJ2-5; cdr3_nt: TGTGCCGGAGGGTTTCTGTACCAAGAGACCCAGTACTTC; cdr3_aa: CAGGFLYQETQYF
d_call: -; clone_size: -; v_call: TRBV28; j_call: TRBJ1-3; cdr3_nt: TGTGCCAGCAGCCCCGCGGGAGGGGTGGGAAACACCATATATTTT; cdr3_aa: CASSPAGGVGNTIYF
d_call: -; clone_size: -; v_call: TRBV30; j_call: TRBJ2-5; cdr3_nt: TGTGCCTGGGCTCGTAGGGTCCGGGAGACCCAGTACTTC; cdr3_aa: CAWARRVRETQYF
d_call: TRBD1; clone_size: many; v_call: TRBV20-1; j_call: TRBJ2-1; cdr3_nt: TGCAGTGCATTGGACAGGGGGAGCTACAATGAGCAGTTCTTC; cdr3_aa: CSALDRGSYNEQFF
d_call: -; clone_size: -; v_call: TRBV12-3/TRBV12-4; j_call: TRBJ1-5; cdr3_nt: TGTGCCAGCTTACCTGACGGAAAGGGACAGCCCCAGCATTTT; cdr3_aa: CASLPDGKGQPQHF
d_call: TRBD1; clone_size: few; v_call: TRBV28; j_call: TRBJ2-6; cdr3_nt: TGTGCCAGCAGTCACGTTTTTTTCCGGACAGGGGCCGCTGGGGCCAACGTCCTGACTTTC; cdr3_aa: CASSHVFFRTGAAGANVLTF
d_call: -; clone_size: -; v_call: TRBV7-9; j_call: TRBJ2-2; cdr3_nt: TGTGCCAGCCCTACCGGGGGGCGCAACACCGGGGAGCTGTTTTTT; cdr3_aa: CASPTGGRNTGELFF
d_call: -; clone_size: few; v_call: TRBV7-9; j_call: TRBJ2-2; cdr3_nt: TGTGCCATCAGCCCCCGGCTCGGGGAGCTGTTTTTT; cdr3_aa: CAISPRLGELFF
d_call: -; clone_size: many; v_call: TRBV12-3/TRBV12-4; j_call: TRBJ2-2; cdr3_nt: TGTGCCAGCTCACTAGGGGAGTGGGACACCGGGGAGCTGTTTTTT; cdr3_aa: CASSLGEWDTGELFF
d_call: TRBD2; clone_size: few; v_call: TRBV12-3/TRBV12-4; j_call: TRBJ2-7; cdr3_nt: TGTGCCAGCAGACCGGGACTAGCGGGCGCCTACGAGCAGTACTTC; cdr3_aa: CASRPGLAGAYEQYF
d_call: TRBD2; clone_size: -; v_call: TRBV7-9; j_call: TRBJ2-5; cdr3_nt: TGTGCCAGCAGCTTAGCGAGCGGGAGGGCCTGGACCCAGTACTTC; cdr3_aa: CASSLASGRAWTQYF
d_call: -; clone_size: many; v_call: TRBV4-1; j_call: TRBJ2-7; cdr3_nt: TGCGCCAGCAGCCAACTTCCCACGTCCGAGCAGTACTTC; cdr3_aa: CASSQLPTSEQYF
d_call: -; clone_size: few; v_call: TRBV27; j_call: TRBJ2-7; cdr3_nt: TGTGCCAGCAGTCCACACGGATACGAGCAGTACTTC; cdr3_aa: CASSPHGYEQYF
d_call: -; clone_size: many; v_call: TRBV29-1; j_call: TRBJ2-2; cdr3_nt: TGCAGCGTTGTGGCAGGGGCCGCCGGGGAGCTGTTTTTT; cdr3_aa: CSVVAGAAGELFF
d_call: TRBD2; clone_size: few; v_call: TRBV3-1; j_call: TRBJ2-1; cdr3_nt: TGTGCCAGCAGCCAAGGTAGGCCGGGGGGTGAGCAGTTCTTC; cdr3_aa: CASSQGRPGGEQFF
d_call: TRBD2; clone_size: -; v_call: TRBV6-1; j_call: TRBJ2-2; cdr3_nt: TGTGCCAGCACCCCAAGGCTAGCGGTGAACACCGGGGAGCTGTTTTTT; cdr3_aa: CASTPRLAVNTGELFF
d_call: TRBD2; clone_size: few; v_call: TRBV4-2; j_call: TRBJ2-1; cdr3_nt: TGTGCCAGCAGCCAAGATCTTGGGGTAGCGGGAGCGTGGCCCTACAATGAGCAGTTCTTC; cdr3_aa: CASSQDLGVAGAWPYNEQFF
d_call: TRBD2; clone_size: few; v_call: TRBV12-3/TRBV12-4; j_call: TRBJ2-1; cdr3_nt: TGTGCCAGCAGAGGCGGGAGTAATGAGCAGTTCTTC; cdr3_aa: CASRGGSNEQFF
d_call: -; clone_size: few; v_call: TRBV5-1; j_call: TRBJ2-6; cdr3_nt: TGCGCCAGCAGCTACCCCGGGCTCTCCGGGACCAACGTCCTGACTTTC; cdr3_aa: CASSYPGLSGTNVLTF
d_call: TRBD2; clone_size: -; v_call: TRBV20-1; j_call: TRBJ2-7; cdr3_nt: TGCAGTGCCCCCCGGGCAGCGGGATCCTACGAGCAGTACTTC; cdr3_aa: CSAPRAAGSYEQYF
d_call: TRBD2; clone_size: -; v_call: TRBV20-1; j_call: TRBJ2-7; cdr3_nt: TGCAGTGCCGCTAGCGGGAGTTACTACGAGCAGTACTTC; cdr3_aa: CSAASGSYYEQYF
d_call: TRBD1; clone_size: many; v_call: TRBV7-9; j_call: TRBJ2-7; cdr3_nt: TGTGCCAGCAGCTTTTCCGACAGGGAGTACGAGCAGTACTTC; cdr3_aa: CASSFSDREYEQYF
d_call: -; clone_size: -; v_call: TRBV2; j_call: TRBJ2-1; cdr3_nt: TGTGCCAGCAGTGCCGCTTCGCGGGATCGCTACAATGAGCAGTTCTTC; cdr3_aa: CASSAASRDRYNEQFF
d_call: -; clone_size: -; v_call: TRBV7-8; j_call: TRBJ1-5; cdr3_nt: TGTGCCAGCAGCTTAAGTCTCTGGCAGCCCCAGCATTTT; cdr3_aa: CASSLSLWQPQHF
d_call: -; clone_size: many; v_call: TRBV6-2/TRBV6-3; j_call: TRBJ2-7; cdr3_nt: TGTGCCAGCAGCCCCGGGTCCTTACTGGGCGAGCAGTACTTC; cdr3_aa: CASSPGSLLGEQYF
d_call: -; clone_size: few; v_call: TRBV28; j_call: TRBJ2-2; cdr3_nt: TGTGCCAGCAGTGCCTGGCAGCTCAACATCGGGGAGCTGTTTTTT; cdr3_aa: CASSAWQLNIGELFF
d_call: -; clone_size: few; v_call: TRBV21-1; j_call: TRBJ1-1; cdr3_nt: TGTGCCAGCAGCAAAGCGCTAGGAAAAAACACTGAAGCTTTCTTT; cdr3_aa: CASSKALGKNTEAFF
d_call: TRBD2; clone_size: many; v_call: TRBV29-1; j_call: TRBJ2-3; cdr3_nt: TGCACCATCTGGGCTAGCGGGGGATCCTTCACAGATACGCAGTATTTT; cdr3_aa: CTIWASGGSFTDTQYF
d_call: -; clone_size: few; v_call: TRBV29-1; j_call: TRBJ1-1; cdr3_nt: TGCAGCGTTGAATCAGTGGCGTACACTGAAGCTTTCTTT; cdr3_aa: CSVESVAYTEAFF
d_call: -; clone_size: many; v_call: TRBV25-1; j_call: TRBJ1-6; cdr3_nt: TGTGCCAGCGTTGATGAGGGACCGGCACCCCTCCACTTT; cdr3_aa: CASVDEGPAPLHF
d_call: -; clone_size: -; v_call: TRBV9; j_call: TRBJ1-5; cdr3_nt: TGTGCCAGCAGCCCTTTCTCAGGGGAGAATCAGCCCCAGCATTTT; cdr3_aa: CASSPFSGENQPQHF
d_call: -; clone_size: -; v_call: TRBV16; j_call: TRBJ1-1; cdr3_nt: TGTGCCAGCAGCCAATTTTACAGCATGAACACTGAAGCTTTCTTT; cdr3_aa: CASSQFYSMNTEAFF
d_call: -; clone_size: few; v_call: TRBV3-1; j_call: TRBJ2-5; cdr3_nt: TGTGCCAGCAGCCAAGGCCGGTACCAAGAGACCCAGTACTTC; cdr3_aa: CASSQGRYQETQYF
d_call: -; clone_size: many; v_call: TRBV27; j_call: TRBJ2-3; cdr3_nt: TGTGCCAGCAGTTTATCTCTGGGCGCAGATACGCAGTATTTT; cdr3_aa: CASSLSLGADTQYF
d_call: -; clone_size: -; v_call: TRBV5-1; j_call: TRBJ2-1; cdr3_nt: TGCGCCAGCAGAGTGGACGCCTACAATGAGCAGTTCTTC; cdr3_aa: CASRVDAYNEQFF
d_call: TRBD2; clone_size: -; v_call: TRBV6-2/TRBV6-3; j_call: TRBJ2-1; cdr3_nt: TGTGCCAGCAAGAGGGTCGGGAGGTCGTACAATGAGCAGTTCTTC; cdr3_aa: CASKRVGRSYNEQFF
d_call: TRBD2; clone_size: many; v_call: TRBV3-1; j_call: TRBJ2-1; cdr3_nt: TGTGCCAGCAGCCAAGGCTTCACGGCTAGCGGGAGGTCATACAATGAGCAGTTCTTC; cdr3_aa: CASSQGFTASGRSYNEQFF
d_call: -; clone_size: -; v_call: TRBV24-1; j_call: TRBJ1-2; cdr3_nt: TGTGCCATTGGAGACACGAACTATGGCTACACCTTC; cdr3_aa: CAIGDTNYGYTF
d_call: -; clone_size: -; v_call: TRBV5-6; j_call: TRBJ2-7; cdr3_nt: TGTGCCAGCAGCTTTAGGGGGGAACTCTGCAATCGGGGGGCTTTATACTACGAGCAGTACTTC; cdr3_aa: CASSFRGELCNRGALYYEQYF
d_call: -; clone_size: many; v_call: TRBV15; j_call: TRBJ1-1; cdr3_nt: TGTGCCACCAGCAGGTTTCTTGGGGGGAACACTGAAGCTTTCTTT; cdr3_aa: CATSRFLGGNTEAFF
d_call: TRBD2; clone_size: -; v_call: TRBV5-1; j_call: TRBJ2-7; cdr3_nt: TGCGCCAGCAGCTTGGAGCCAGCGGGAGGTGGCGAGCAGTACTTC; cdr3_aa: CASSLEPAGGGEQYF